Detailed here is one T cell receptor beta chain. Its antigen is still unknown. The data originate from a study of OX40 agonist ivuxolimab in advanced cancers. Across the whole study: Patients were roughly 83% male with ages about 23 to 79, mean 60. Findings and caveats of the study: CD4+ T cells averaged fewer expanded clones than CD8+ T cells.

Autoimmune disease history or systemic immunosuppression excluded patients. This table comes from immunoSEQ multiplex PCR, and its TCRdb copy is limited to in-frame clones, with some not included. The sample records tens of thousands of clones, approximately 91% being singletons. Losses at the gene ends were 4 bases for V and 3 bases for J; bases not matched to a gene: 13. Germline V gene data show CDR1 as SGHAT and CDR2 as FQNNGV. This CDR3 contains 17 residues. This chain joins TRBV11-2 and TRBJ1-1, with 8 bases fitting TRBD1. This receptor was identified in an adult with an advanced solid tumor such as melanoma, head and neck, liver or kidney cancer. The sample was CD4+ or CD8+ T cells sorted from blood, taken in a trial of the OX40 agonist ivuxolimab. The CDR3 loop reads CASSSLTGARPYTEAFF. DNA for the CDR3: TGTGCCAGCAGCTCATTGACAGGGGCCCGTCCTTACACTGAAGCTTTCTTT.